One and the same sample provided the 15 T cell receptor beta chains below, sequenced in a study of STAT5B mutations in CD4+ large granular lymphocyte leukemia. This table comes from immunoSEQ multiplex PCR, and its TCRdb copy is limited to in-frame clones, with some not included. The sample yields 25,000 to 30,000 clones, approximately 75% seen once. The sequenced sample was CD4+ T cells from blood buffy coats. These TCRs come from a human donor in good health.

The V and J genes are TRBV28 and TRBJ2-7, with D unresolved. Between the trimmed V and J ends, which lost 3 bases and 4 bases, there was a span of 10 bases. Germline V gene sequence: CDR1 MDHEN, CDR2 SYDVKM. CDR3 size: 13 residues. CDR3 nucleotides: TGTGCCAGCAGTTTCCCCCCGAGTTACGAGCAGTACTTC. Its protein is CASSFPPSYEQYF.

This chain uses TRBV6-1 with TRBJ2-7; 7 nucleotides align to TRBD1. CDR1 MNHNS and CDR2 SASEGT come from the germline V gene. The CDR3 spans 14 residues. The V segment lost 5 bases and the J segment 0 bases; nucleotides outside the gene matches: 4. The CDR3 bases are TGTGCCAGCAGTCCACAGGGGAGCTCCTACGAGCAGTACTTC. Its protein is CASSPQGSSYEQYF.

This rearrangement joins TRBV10-3 to TRBJ1-6; 9 nucleotides match TRBD1. Germline V gene lookup returns CDR1 ENHRY and CDR2 SYGVKD. The CDR3 consists of 14 residues. V dropped 5 bases and J dropped 10; count of bases not matched to a gene: 6. This CDR3 is CAISKTGGRSPLHF. CDR3 sequence (DNA): TGTGCCATCAGTAAGACAGGGGGTCGCTCACCCCTCCACTTT.

DNA for the CDR3: TGTGCCTGGAGTGTCCAAAAGCGGGAGCAGTTCTTC. Translating it yields CAWSVQKREQFF. The V gene is TRBV30, the J gene TRBJ2-1; D might be TRBD2 (5 bases). V was pared by 0 bases and J by 10 bases, with 10 bases between. The V gene's germline CDR1 is GTSNPN and CDR2 SVGIG (reference sequence). The CDR3 extends over 12 amino acids.

This rearrangement joins TRBV12-5 to TRBJ1-2, with 10 bases fitting TRBD1. Germline V lookup: CDR1 LGHNT, CDR2 FRNRAP. Trimming cost V 1 base and J 8 bases; bases outside gene matches: 4. The CDR3 sequence is 14 residues long. In DNA form, the CDR3 reads TGTGCTAGTGGTTTGGGACAGGGGGCTCGAGGCTACACCTTC. It is translated as CASGLGQGARGYTF. The whole variable domain, filled in from reference TRBV12-5 and TRBJ1-2, reads DARVTQTPRHKVTEMGQEVTMRCQPILGHNTVFWYRQTMMQGLELLAYFRNRAPLDDSGMPKDRFSAEMPDATLATLKIQPSEPRDSAVYFCASGLGQGARGYTFGSGTRLTVV.

The gene calls are TRBV7-2 and TRBJ2-1; D ambiguous. The CDR3 loop spans 13 amino acids. Trimming cost V 7 bases and J 4 bases, with 11 bases left between them. Germline V gives CDR1 SGHTA, CDR2 FQGNSA. The CDR3 DNA follows: TGTGCCAGCACTTTAAGGTCTTACAATGAGCAGTTCTTC. Its protein is CASTLRSYNEQFF.

A single count supports this clone. V gene TRBV27 combines with J gene TRBJ2-3, with TRBD2 matching over 7 bases. The CDR3 extends over 15 amino acids. The germline V gene has CDR1 MNHEY and CDR2 SMNVEV (reference sequence). Trimming removed 2 bases from V and 6 bases from J; junction bases left unmatched: 8. The CDR3 sequence is CASSLLGTRGDTQYF. The CDR3 DNA follows: TGTGCCAGCAGTTTACTGGGGACGCGGGGGGATACGCAGTATTTT.

This chain joins TRBV5-1 and TRBJ1-3, with D maybe TRBD1 (5 bases). V lost 3 bases to trimming and J lost 0 bases, with 16 bases between them. The germline V gene encodes CDR1 SGHRS and CDR2 YFSETQ. The CDR3 has 17 amino acids. CDR3 sequence: CASSSTGRGISGNTIYF. Here the CDR3 DNA reads TGCGCCAGCAGCTCTACCGGGCGGGGGATCTCTGGAAACACCATATATTTT.

J is TRBJ1-2 and V is TRBV7-9; 7 bases match TRBD1. Looked up from germline, CDR1 is SEHNR and CDR2 is FQNEAQ (reference sequence). The CDR3 totals 15 residues. V gave up 2 bases and J gave up 5 bases; unmatched junction bases: 8. The DNA for the CDR3 is TGTGCCAGCAGCTTAAGTGCCAGGGGGGCGTATGGCTACACCTTC. Residues: CASSLSARGAYGYTF.

The V call is TRBV4-3, the J call TRBJ2-7; D unclear. In germline, CDR1 is LGHNA, CDR2 YSLEER. The CDR3 runs 18 residues. The V gene lost 0 bases and the J gene lost 1 base, with 19 bases spanning the gap. The CDR3 reads CASSQDLEWAGVSYEQYF. The DNA for the CDR3 is TGCGCCAGCAGCCAAGATCTTGAGTGGGCAGGCGTTTCCTACGAGCAGTACTTC.

This chain uses TRBV7-8 with TRBJ2-7; possibly TRBD1 for D (5 bases). The CDR3 sequence is 14 residues long. Trimming left V 2 bases short and J 3 bases short, with 11 bases between. The germline gives CDR1 SGHVS, CDR2 FQNEAQ. The CDR3 DNA is TGTGCCAGCAGCTTACAGGGCGAGGACTACGAGCAGTACTTC. Translation gives CASSLQGEDYEQYF.

This clone was picked up one time. The chain uses TRBV19 and TRBJ2-7, with 14 bases that match TRBD2. Germline-derived CDR1 and CDR2 are LNHDA and SQIVND (reference sequence). With V trimmed by 5 bases and J by 0 bases, 12 bases remained unmatched. The CDR3 loop spans 19 amino acids. CDR3 nucleotides: TGTGCCAGTAGTGGTCGATATTCGGGACTAGCGGGAGTCTCCTACGAGCAGTACTTC. Translating it yields CASSGRYSGLAGVSYEQYF. The full variable domain, rest sourced from reference TRBV19 and TRBJ2-7, is DGGITQSPKYLFRKEGQNVTLSCEQNLNHDAMYWYRQDPGQGLRLIYYSQIVNDFQKGDIAEGYSVSREKKESFPLTVTSAQKNPTAFYLCASSGRYSGLAGVSYEQYFGPGTRLTVT.

This clone has a handful of counts. The chain couples TRBV11-2 to TRBJ1-5; D not certain. This CDR3 is 13 amino acids long. Germline-derived CDR1 and CDR2 are SGHAT and FQNNGV. Trimming took off 5 bases at V and 3 bases at J, with 8 bases between the two ends. This chain's CDR3 is CASSVTDNQPQHF. CDR3 coding DNA: TGTGCCAGCAGCGTGACTGACAATCAGCCCCAGCATTTT.

This clone was counted a single time. The chain combines TRBV7-9 with TRBJ2-1, with 8 bases that match TRBD2. Germline lookup yields CDR1 SEHNR and CDR2 FQNEAQ (reference sequence). V lost 2 bases to trimming and J lost 6 bases; unmatched junction nucleotides: 3. There are 14 residues in the CDR3. The CDR3 sequence is CASSLLAGFNEQFF. The DNA for the CDR3 is TGTGCCAGCAGCTTATTAGCGGGATTCAATGAGCAGTTCTTC.

This sequence joins TRBV7-9 and TRBJ1-4; 7 positions match TRBD1. The germline V gene has CDR1 SEHNR and CDR2 FQNEAQ (reference sequence). The CDR3 consists of 18 residues. V lost 5 bases and J lost 0; bases outside the gene matches: 12. DNA for the CDR3: TGTGCCAGCAGCCTCGGGACAGCAAACCTTGCAACTAATGAAAAACTGTTTTTT. It encodes CASSLGTANLATNEKLFF.